The 3 T cell receptor beta chains below all came from one sample that was sequenced in a study of cytomegalovirus exposure and HLA in healthy donors. Libraries were prepared by immunoSEQ multiplex PCR; TCRdb keeps only in-frame clonotypes and omits some of them. The sample records some 79,000 clones, around 94% being singletons. Sequenced material: PBMCs. Every receptor here comes from a woman between 18 and 29 years old in good health and CMV-seropositive.

The CDR3 reads CASSLLPTGWQETQYF. In DNA, the CDR3 is TGTGCCAGCAGCTTACTCCCGACAGGGTGGCAAGAGACCCAGTACTTC. V usage is TRBV11-2 and J usage is TRBJ2-5; TRBD1 matches 7 bases. The V gene's germline CDR1 is SGHAT and CDR2 FQNNGV. The junction had 8 bases not matched to a gene; V was cut back by 2 bases and J by 2 bases. The CDR3 is 16 residues long. The complete variable domain, with remaining parts taken from reference TRBV11-2 and TRBJ2-5, reads EAGVAQSPRYKIIEKRQSVAFWCNPISGHATLYWYQQILGQGPKLLIQFQNNGVVDDSQLPKDRFSAERLKGVDSTLKIQPAKLEDSAVYLCASSLLPTGWQETQYFGPGTRLLVL.

J is TRBJ2-5 and V is TRBV5-1; possibly TRBD2 for D (6 bases). This CDR3 contains 14 residues. The V end lost 0 bases, the J end lost 6 bases, and 12 bases lay between the germline ends. Germline CDR1 SGHRS, CDR2 YFSETQ. The CDR3 region is CASSLEAGGKTQYF. The DNA for the CDR3 is TGCGCCAGCAGCTTGGAGGCAGGCGGGAAGACCCAGTACTTC.

This clone was observed a single time. The V and J genes are TRBV30 and TRBJ1-1, with D possibly matching TRBD1 (5 bases). The CDR3 is 11 residues long. Trimming pared 5 bases from V and 8 bases from J, leaving 12 bases between. Germline V gene lookup returns CDR1 GTSNPN and CDR2 SVGIG (reference sequence). CDR3 sequence: CAWVQVFEAFF. In DNA form, the CDR3 reads TGTGCCTGGGTACAGGTTTTCGAAGCTTTCTTT.